Sequencing of this T cell receptor beta chain was carried out in a study of blood T cell repertoires in COVID-19. Study context: Sites in the United States, Italy and Spain provided acute and convalescent COVID-19 samples.

CDR3 length: 20 amino acids. J lost 3 bases, V lost 5 bases, and 18 bases had no gene match. Germline CDR1 reads SGHVS; CDR2 reads FQNEAQ. TCRdb's table, derived via immunoSEQ multiplex PCR, lists solely in-frame clones and lacks some. The sample lists some 190,000 clones, about 75% seen once, with 8.6% in the top ten. The sample consisted of peripheral blood. The rearrangement joins TRBV7-8 to TRBJ2-7, with TRBD2 matching over 14 bases. This clonotype was obtained from a woman aged 45-60 years with active or convalescent COVID-19. The CDR3 region is CASSREPPGLAGVGRYEQYF. CDR3 sequence (DNA): TGTGCCAGCAGCCGAGAACCTCCGGGACTAGCGGGAGTTGGTCGCTACGAGCAGTACTTC. The whole variable domain, filled in from reference TRBV7-8 and TRBJ2-7, reads GAGVSQSPRYKVAKRGQDVALRCDPISGHVSLFWYQQALGQGPEFLTYFQNEAQLDKSGLPSDRFFAERPEGSVSTLKIQRTQQEDSAVYLCASSREPPGLAGVGRYEQYFGPGTRLTVT.